A single sample is the source of the 20 T cell receptor beta chains below, sequenced in a study of T cells after posttransplantation cyclophosphamide (dated by TCRdb to 2016 to 2018). The treatment or condition label on this specimen signifies: high-dose cyclophosphamide on days +3 and +4 as single-agent GVHD prophylaxis. Busulfan and fludarabine conditioning, a related or unrelated marrow graft, and cyclophosphamide on days +3 and +4 were given to PTCy patients. Library creation used the immunoSEQ multiplex PCR assay. TCRdb took over this immuneACCESS table, retaining in-frame rearrangements with V and J assigned. Such tables are incomplete; in checked studies, under half of the missing clones stem from an unresolved V gene, and the remainder is unexplained. Recorded for this sample are some 20,000 clones; 70% to 80% of them occurred a single time. The top ten hold 25% to 35% of the sample. Sample: PBMCs, taken after an allogeneic stem cell transplant with post-transplant cyclophosphamide. These receptors came from a male patient aged 25 to 39 who received an allogeneic stem cell transplant from a related donor, was CMV-positive, and had acute GVHD only. Following a transplant, a fraction of the T cells may be traceable to the graft donor.

This clone was picked up a small number of times. V usage is TRBV27 and J usage is TRBJ1-2; 9 nucleotides align to TRBD1. V lost 5 bases, J lost 7 bases, and 8 bases stayed unmatched. Germline V gives CDR1 MNHEY, CDR2 SMNVEV (reference sequence). The CDR3 spans 14 residues. DNA of the CDR3: TGTGCCAGCAGTAATACAGGGGGCGCGGGTGGCTACACCTTC. It yields the protein CASSNTGGAGGYTF.

The chain has TRBV5-1 and TRBJ1-5; D unclear. V was shortened by 0 bases and J by 1 base, with 8 bases between the two germline ends. Germline CDR1 is SGHRS and CDR2 is YFSETQ. The CDR3 spans 15 residues. The CDR3 region is CASSLDAGSNQPQHF. CDR3 coding DNA: TGCGCCAGCAGCTTGGACGCCGGGAGCAATCAGCCCCAGCATTTT.

This rearrangement joins TRBV29-1 to TRBJ2-5; possible D gene TRBD1, 6 bases. The CDR3 spans 15 residues. The germline V gene encodes CDR1 SQVTM and CDR2 ANQGSEA. V shed 6 bases and J shed 5 bases, with 22 bases lying between them. CDR3 nucleotides: TGCAGCGTCGTGACCCAGGGCGCTAGGGGGGAGACCCAGTACTTC. Amino acid sequence: CSVVTQGARGETQYF.

The rearrangement joins TRBV27 to TRBJ2-5; 8 bases are a match to TRBD2. The germline V gene encodes CDR1 MNHEY and CDR2 SMNVEV (reference sequence). V gave up 5 bases and J gave up 7 bases; unmatched junction bases: 6. The CDR3 sequence is 13 residues long. CDR3: CASSPGTRGTQYF. The CDR3 DNA reads as TGTGCCAGCAGTCCCGGGACTAGAGGGACCCAGTACTTC.

This clone has a count of ten or more. This rearrangement joins TRBV14 to TRBJ2-1; 8 bases are shared with TRBD2. The CDR3 consists of 15 residues. Germline V gene lookup returns CDR1 SGHDN and CDR2 FVKESK. V dropped 4 bases and J dropped 3; count of bases not matched to a gene: 5. Written as DNA, the CDR3 is TGTGCCAGCAGCCCAGCGGGGGCCTACTACAATGAGCAGTTCTTC. It is translated as CASSPAGAYYNEQFF.

The rearrangement uses TRBV29-1 and TRBJ1-1; 7 nucleotides agree with TRBD1. V shed 7 bases, J shed 5 bases, and the junction held 7 bases outside the gene matches. Germline CDR1 and CDR2: SQVTM and ANQGSEA. The CDR3 runs 12 residues. CDR3 sequence (DNA): TGCAGCGCCCGACAGGGAGGAACTGAAGCTTTCTTT. This translates into CSARQGGTEAFF.

The chain recombines TRBV6-1 with TRBJ1-6; possible D gene TRBD1, 5 bases. The V gene lost 6 bases and the J gene lost 10 bases, with 13 bases spanning the gap. The CDR3 contains 13 residues. Per germline, CDR1 MNHNS and CDR2 SASEGT. In DNA form, the CDR3 reads TGTGCCAGCAGCGAGCGCGGGGGATCACCCCTCCACTTT. Translated: CASSERGGSPLHF.

The rearrangement joins TRBV27 to TRBJ2-7, with 8 bases identical to TRBD2. CDR3 length: 15 residues. Trimming at V came to 2 bases and at J to 2 bases, leaving 5 bases not matched to a gene. Germline lookup yields CDR1 MNHEY and CDR2 SMNVEV (reference sequence). CDR3 loop: CASSLRGGLTYEQYF. In DNA form, the CDR3 reads TGTGCCAGCAGTTTACGGGGGGGGCTCACCTACGAGCAGTACTTC.

The rearrangement uses TRBV9 and TRBJ2-3; TRBD2 matches at 11 bases. V dropped 0 bases and J dropped 1; count of bases not matched to a gene: 19. The CDR3 extends over 22 amino acids. From germline, CDR1 is SGDLS and CDR2 YYNGEE. DNA of the CDR3: TGTGCCAGCAGCGTAGGGGGACTGACTAGCGGGGTAATCAGAGGTGGCACAGATACGCAGTATTTT. This translates into CASSVGGLTSGVIRGGTDTQYF.

The J gene is TRBJ1-1, the V gene TRBV27; D is unclear. Trimming cost V 5 bases and J 6 bases, with 13 bases left between them. The CDR3 runs to 13 residues. Germline values: CDR1 MNHEY, CDR2 SMNVEV (reference sequence). The CDR3 DNA reads TGTGCCAGCAGTGACGGGAATGGGGCTGAAGCTTTCTTT. Translating gives CASSDGNGAEAFF.

The genes are TRBV7-2 and TRBJ2-5, with TRBD1 as a possible D gene (6 bases). This CDR3 has 13 residues. CDR1 SGHTA and CDR2 FQGNSA come from the germline V gene. V was trimmed by 2 bases and J by 5 bases, leaving 9 bases between them. CDR3 amino acids: CASSLQRGETQYF. As DNA, the CDR3 is TGTGCCAGCAGCTTACAAAGGGGGGAGACCCAGTACTTC.

The sample holds a few counts of this clone. This chain joins TRBV5-1 and TRBJ2-2; 7 nucleotides line up with TRBD1. This CDR3 has 15 residues. Germline lookup yields CDR1 SGHRS and CDR2 YFSETQ. With V trimmed by 2 bases and J by 4 bases, 5 bases remained unmatched. Written as DNA, the CDR3 is TGCGCCAGCAGCTTCACAGGGGCGCCCACCGGGGAGCTGTTTTTT. Translating it yields CASSFTGAPTGELFF.

The chain has TRBV7-3 and TRBJ1-3; D gene unclear. The CDR3 runs to 13 residues. Per the germline V gene, CDR1 is SGHTA and CDR2 is FQGTGA. Trimming took off 1 base at V and 3 bases at J, with 4 bases between the two ends. The CDR3 DNA reads as TGTGCCAGCAGCTTAAGCGATGGAAACACCATATATTTT. Protein product: CASSLSDGNTIYF.

The chain is built from TRBV5-4 and TRBJ1-1; D perhaps matches TRBD1 (5 bases). The V end lost 2 bases, the J end lost 4 bases, and 9 bases lay between the germline ends. The CDR3 spans 13 residues. Germline V gene sequence: CDR1 SGHNT, CDR2 YYREEE (reference sequence). The CDR3 spells CASSFPGGTEAFF. The CDR3, as DNA: TGTGCCAGCAGCTTCCCGGGGGGCACTGAAGCTTTCTTT.

V gene TRBV5-8 combines with J gene TRBJ2-7; 9 bases align to TRBD1. The CDR3 is 15 amino acids. Unmatched junction bases numbered 8, after V lost 5 bases and J lost 2 bases. Germline lookup yields CDR1 SGHTS and CDR2 YDEGEE. In DNA form, the CDR3 reads TGTGCCAGCAGTTTTGGACAGGGGTTTGCCTACGAGCAGTACTTC. Encoded protein: CASSFGQGFAYEQYF.

The chain employs TRBV4-3 and TRBJ1-2; the match to TRBD1 covers 8 bases. Germline V gene sequence: CDR1 LGHNA, CDR2 YSLEER. The trim removed 0 bases at V and 4 bases at J, leaving 1 base unmatched. This CDR3 is built from 14 residues. The CDR3 DNA is TGCGCCAGCAGCCAAGACAGGGGGCCCTATGGCTACACCTTC. Translated: CASSQDRGPYGYTF.

The rearrangement uses TRBV18 and TRBJ1-1, with D possibly being TRBD1 (5 bases). The CDR3 is 15 residues long. The germline V gene encodes CDR1 KGHSH and CDR2 LQKENI. The V gene lost 4 bases and the J gene lost 0 bases, with 12 bases spanning the gap. In DNA form, the CDR3 reads TGTGCCAGCTCACGCGCGGACAACATGAACACTGAAGCTTTCTTT. It codes for CASSRADNMNTEAFF.

This chain joins TRBV6-1 and TRBJ2-7; TRBD1 agrees at 12 bases. J gave up 4 bases and V 10 bases, and 5 bases lay outside the gene matches. The CDR3 runs to 13 residues. Germline V gene lookup returns CDR1 MNHNS and CDR2 SASEGT. As DNA, the CDR3 is TGTGCCACGGGACAGGGGGCAGGGTACGAGCAGTACTTC. Amino acids: CATGQGAGYEQYF.

The chain is built from TRBV5-6 and TRBJ1-5; 8 bases map to TRBD1. Trimming cost V 2 bases and J 3 bases; bases outside gene matches: 4. Looked up from germline, CDR1 is SGHDT and CDR2 is YYEEEE. The CDR3 sequence is 15 residues long. The CDR3: CASSFGTGLNQPQHF. The CDR3 DNA sequence: TGTGCCAGCAGCTTCGGGACAGGTCTCAATCAGCCCCAGCATTTT.

This chain's CDR3 is CAISDRGGTEAFF. As DNA, the CDR3 is TGTGCCATCAGTGATCGGGGGGGCACTGAAGCTTTCTTT. The chain joins TRBV10-3 to TRBJ1-1; TRBD1 might be the D (5 bases). Trimming pared 3 bases from V and 4 bases from J, leaving 9 bases between. The CDR3 is made up of 13 amino acids. Germline V gene data show CDR1 as ENHRY and CDR2 as SYGVKD.